Sequencing of this T cell receptor (beta chain) was carried out in a study of blood T cells in healthy people across ages. The use of a sample-barcoded 5' primer and a J-beta primer mix characterized a second PCR of about 7 to 12 cycles. TCRdb re-called the 5' RACE reads through MiXCR, storing one row per CDR3 protein. Of hundreds of thousands of distinct CDR3 sequences listed, roughly 60% are singletons. V lost 5 bases, J lost 3 bases, and 7 bases stayed unmatched. Germline CDR1 reads SGHRS; CDR2 reads YFSETQ. The CDR3 has 14 amino acids. The chain is built from TRBV5-1 and TRBJ1-1, with 7 bases identical to TRBD1. The sequence was obtained from a man aged 30 to 45 in good health. The sample was blood. The CDR3 here is CASRQRTGDTEAFF. The CDR3 region has the DNA TGCGCCAGCAGGCAGCGGACAGGAGACACTGAAGCTTTCTTT.